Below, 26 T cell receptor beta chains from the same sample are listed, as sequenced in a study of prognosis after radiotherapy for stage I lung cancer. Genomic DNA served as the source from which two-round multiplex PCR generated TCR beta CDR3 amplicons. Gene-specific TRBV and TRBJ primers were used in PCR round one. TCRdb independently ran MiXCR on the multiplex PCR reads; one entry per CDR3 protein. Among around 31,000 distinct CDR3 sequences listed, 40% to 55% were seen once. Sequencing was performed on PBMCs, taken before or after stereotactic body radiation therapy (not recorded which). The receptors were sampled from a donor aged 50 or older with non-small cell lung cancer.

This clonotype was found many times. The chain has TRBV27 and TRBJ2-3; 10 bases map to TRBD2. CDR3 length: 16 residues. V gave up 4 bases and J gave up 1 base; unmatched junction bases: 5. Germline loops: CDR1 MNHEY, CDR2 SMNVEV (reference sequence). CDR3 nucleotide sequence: TGTGCCAGCAGTTCCCGGACTAGCGGACGCACAGATACGCAGTATTTT. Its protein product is CASSSRTSGRTDTQYF.

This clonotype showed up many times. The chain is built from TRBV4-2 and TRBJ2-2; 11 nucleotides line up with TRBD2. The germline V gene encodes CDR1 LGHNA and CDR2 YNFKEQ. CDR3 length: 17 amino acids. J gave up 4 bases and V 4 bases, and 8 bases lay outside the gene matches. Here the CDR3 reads CASSRQIGTSGTGELFF. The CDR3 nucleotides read TGTGCCAGCAGCCGACAGATCGGGACTAGCGGCACCGGGGAGCTGTTTTTT.

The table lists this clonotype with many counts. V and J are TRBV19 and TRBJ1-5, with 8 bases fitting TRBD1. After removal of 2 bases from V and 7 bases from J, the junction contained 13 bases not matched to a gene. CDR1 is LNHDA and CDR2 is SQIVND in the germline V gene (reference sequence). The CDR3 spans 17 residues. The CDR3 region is CASSIRIGAGTGQPQHF. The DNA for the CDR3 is TGTGCCAGTAGTATAAGAATTGGGGCAGGGACAGGCCAGCCCCAGCATTTT.

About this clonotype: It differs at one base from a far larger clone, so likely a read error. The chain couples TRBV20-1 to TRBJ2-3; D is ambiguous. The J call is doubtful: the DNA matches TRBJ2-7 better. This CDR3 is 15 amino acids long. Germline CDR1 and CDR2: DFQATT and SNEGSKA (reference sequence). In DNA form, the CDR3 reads TGCAGTGCTAGAGTCCCCTTGGCCGTAGGAAGAGAGCAGTACTTC. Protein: CSARVPLAVGREQYF.

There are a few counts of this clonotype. The CDR3 region has the DNA TGTGCCAGCAGCGCCCGGGCGGGCGGCTCCTACGAGCAGTACTTC. Its protein is CASSARAGGSYEQYF. The V call is TRBV9, the J call TRBJ2-7; D is possibly TRBD2 (5 bases). Trimming removed 3 bases at V and 0 bases at J, with 13 bases between. CDR1 and CDR2 from the germline V gene are SGDLS and YYNGEE. The CDR3 loop spans 15 amino acids. The full variable domain, rest sourced from reference TRBV9 and TRBJ2-7, is DSGVTQTPKHLITATGQRVTLRCSPRSGDLSVYWYQQSLDQGLQFLIQYYNGEERAKGNILERFSAQQFPDLHSELNLSSLELGDSALYFCASSARAGGSYEQYFGPGTRLTVT.

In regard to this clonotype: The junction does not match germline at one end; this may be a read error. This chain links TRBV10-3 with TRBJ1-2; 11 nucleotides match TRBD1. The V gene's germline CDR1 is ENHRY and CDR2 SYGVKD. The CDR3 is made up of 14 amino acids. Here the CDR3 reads CSIRADSGQGDVTF. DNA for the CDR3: TGTTCCATTAGGGCGGATTCGGGACAGGGGGATGTCACCTTC.

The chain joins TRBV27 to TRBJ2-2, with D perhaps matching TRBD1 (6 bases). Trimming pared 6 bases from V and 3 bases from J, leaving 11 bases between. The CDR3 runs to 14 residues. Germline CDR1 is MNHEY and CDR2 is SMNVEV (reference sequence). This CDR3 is CASSRNRDTGELFF. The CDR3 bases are TGTGCCAGCAGCCGGAACAGGGACACCGGGGAGCTGTTTTTT.

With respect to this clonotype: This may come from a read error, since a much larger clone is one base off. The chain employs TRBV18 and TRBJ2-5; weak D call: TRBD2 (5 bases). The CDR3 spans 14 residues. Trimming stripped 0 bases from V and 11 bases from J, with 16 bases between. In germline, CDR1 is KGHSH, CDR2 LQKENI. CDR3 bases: TGTGCCAGCTCACCACCGATGGGAGAGGGTGAGCAGTACTTC. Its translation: CASSPPMGEGEQYF.

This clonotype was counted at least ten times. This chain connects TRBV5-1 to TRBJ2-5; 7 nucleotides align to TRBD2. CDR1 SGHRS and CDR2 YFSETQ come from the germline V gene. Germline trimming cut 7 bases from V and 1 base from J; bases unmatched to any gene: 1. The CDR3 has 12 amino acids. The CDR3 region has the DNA TGCGCCAGCCGGGAGGCCCAAGAGACCCAGTACTTC. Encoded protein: CASREAQETQYF.

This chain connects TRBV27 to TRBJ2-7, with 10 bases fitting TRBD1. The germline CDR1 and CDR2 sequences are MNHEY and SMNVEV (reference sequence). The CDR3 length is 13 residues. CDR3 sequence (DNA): TGTGCAAGAAAGACAGGGGGCGGCTACGAGCAGTACTTC. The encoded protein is CARKTGGGYEQYF.

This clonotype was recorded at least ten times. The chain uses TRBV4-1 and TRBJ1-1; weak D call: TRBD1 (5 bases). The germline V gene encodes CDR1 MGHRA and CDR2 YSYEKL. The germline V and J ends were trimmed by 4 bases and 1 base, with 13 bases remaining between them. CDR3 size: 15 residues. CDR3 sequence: CASSPQGVGNTEAFF. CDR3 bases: TGCGCCAGCAGCCCTCAAGGGGTGGGGAACACTGAAGCTTTCTTT.

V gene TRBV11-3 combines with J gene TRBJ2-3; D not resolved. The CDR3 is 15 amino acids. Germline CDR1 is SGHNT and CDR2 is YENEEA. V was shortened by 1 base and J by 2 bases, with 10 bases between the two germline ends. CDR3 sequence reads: CASSLAATVTDTQYF. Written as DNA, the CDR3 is TGTGCCAGCAGCTTAGCGGCGACTGTCACAGATACGCAGTATTTT.

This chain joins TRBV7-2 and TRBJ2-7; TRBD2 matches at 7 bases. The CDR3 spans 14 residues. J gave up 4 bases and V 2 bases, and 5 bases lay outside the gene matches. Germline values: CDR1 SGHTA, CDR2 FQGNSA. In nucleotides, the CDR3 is TGTGCCAGCAGCTTATCTAGCGGCCAGTACGAGCAGTACTTC. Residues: CASSLSSGQYEQYF.

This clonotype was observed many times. DNA for the CDR3: TGTGCCATCAGTGAGTCTCAGCAGGGCCAAGAGACCCAGTACTTC. This gives the protein CAISESQQGQETQYF. The V and J genes are TRBV10-3 and TRBJ2-5; the D gene is possibly TRBD1 (5 bases). V was shortened by 0 bases and J by 1 base, with 9 bases between the two germline ends. CDR1 is ENHRY, CDR2 SYGVKD, per germline. This CDR3 is 15 amino acids long.

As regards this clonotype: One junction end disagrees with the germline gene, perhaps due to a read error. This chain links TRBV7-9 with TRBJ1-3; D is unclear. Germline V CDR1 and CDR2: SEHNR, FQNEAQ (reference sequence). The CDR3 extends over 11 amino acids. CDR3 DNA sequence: TGTGCCATCAGCTTATTGGTGACCATATATTTT. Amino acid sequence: CAISLLVTIYF.

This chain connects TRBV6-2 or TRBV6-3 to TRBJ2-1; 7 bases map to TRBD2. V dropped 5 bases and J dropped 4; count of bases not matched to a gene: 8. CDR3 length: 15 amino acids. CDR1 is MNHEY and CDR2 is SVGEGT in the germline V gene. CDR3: CASSGREGSYNEQFF. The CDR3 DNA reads TGTGCCAGCAGTGGAAGGGAGGGCTCTTACAATGAGCAGTTCTTC.

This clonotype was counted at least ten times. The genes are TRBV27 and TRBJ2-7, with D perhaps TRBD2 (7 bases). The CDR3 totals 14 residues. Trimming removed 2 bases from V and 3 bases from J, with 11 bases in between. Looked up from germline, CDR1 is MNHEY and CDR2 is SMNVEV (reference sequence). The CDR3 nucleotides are TGTGCCAGCAGTTTAAGGGGGACTAACTACGAGCAGTACTTC. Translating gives CASSLRGTNYEQYF.

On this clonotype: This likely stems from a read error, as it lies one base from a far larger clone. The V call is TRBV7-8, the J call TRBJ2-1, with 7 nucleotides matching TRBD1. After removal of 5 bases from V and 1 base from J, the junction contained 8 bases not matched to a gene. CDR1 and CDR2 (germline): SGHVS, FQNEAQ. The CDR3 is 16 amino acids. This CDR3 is CASSVSGTDSYNEQFF. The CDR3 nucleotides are TGTGCCAGCAGCGTCTCCGGGACAGATTCCTACAATGAGCAGTTCTTC.

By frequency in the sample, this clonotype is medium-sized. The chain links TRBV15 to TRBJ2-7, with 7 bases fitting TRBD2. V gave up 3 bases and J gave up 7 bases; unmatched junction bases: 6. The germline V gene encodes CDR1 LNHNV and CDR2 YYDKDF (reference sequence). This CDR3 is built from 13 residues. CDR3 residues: CATSSGTIGEQYF. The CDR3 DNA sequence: TGTGCCACCAGCAGTGGGACTATAGGAGAGCAGTACTTC.

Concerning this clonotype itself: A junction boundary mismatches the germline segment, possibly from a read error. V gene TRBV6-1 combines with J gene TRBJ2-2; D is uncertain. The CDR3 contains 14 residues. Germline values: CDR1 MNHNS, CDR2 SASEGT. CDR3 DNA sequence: TGTGCCAGTTCATCGGGTTTAAACACCTGGGAGCTGTTTTTT. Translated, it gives CASSSGLNTWELFF.

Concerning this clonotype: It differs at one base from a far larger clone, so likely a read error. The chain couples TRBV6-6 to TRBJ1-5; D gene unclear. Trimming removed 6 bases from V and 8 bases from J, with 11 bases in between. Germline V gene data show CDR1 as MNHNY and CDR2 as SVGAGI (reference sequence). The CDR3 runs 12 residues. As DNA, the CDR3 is TGTGCCAGCAGCCCAGACATCAAGCCCCAGCATTTT. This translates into CASSPDIKPQHF.

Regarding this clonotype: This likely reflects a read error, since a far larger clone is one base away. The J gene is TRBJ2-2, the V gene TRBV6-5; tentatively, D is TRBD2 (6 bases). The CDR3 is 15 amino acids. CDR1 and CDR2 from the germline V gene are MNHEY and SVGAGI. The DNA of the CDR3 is TGTGCCAGCAGTGTACGGGAGCGGTACACCTGGGAGCTGTTTTTT. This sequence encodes CASSVRERYTWELFF.

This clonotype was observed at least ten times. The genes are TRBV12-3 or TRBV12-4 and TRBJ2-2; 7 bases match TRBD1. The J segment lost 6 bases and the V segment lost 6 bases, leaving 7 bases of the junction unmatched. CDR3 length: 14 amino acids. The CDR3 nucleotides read TGTGCCAGCAGGCCTAACAGGGGCGCCGGGGAGCTGTTTTTT. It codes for CASRPNRGAGELFF.

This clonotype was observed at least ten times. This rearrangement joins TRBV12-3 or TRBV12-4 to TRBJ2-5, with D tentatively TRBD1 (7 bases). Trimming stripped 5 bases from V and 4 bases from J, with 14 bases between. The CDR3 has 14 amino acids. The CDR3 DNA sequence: TGTGCCAGCAGTCTAAGACAGGGAGGAGAGACCCAGTACTTC. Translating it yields CASSLRQGGETQYF.

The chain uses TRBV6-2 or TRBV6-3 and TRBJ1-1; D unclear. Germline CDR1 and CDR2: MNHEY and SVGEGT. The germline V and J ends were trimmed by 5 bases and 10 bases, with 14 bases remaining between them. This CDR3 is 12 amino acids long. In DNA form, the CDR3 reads TGTGCCAGCAGTGAACTCGTGATGTCAGCTTTCTTT. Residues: CASSELVMSAFF.

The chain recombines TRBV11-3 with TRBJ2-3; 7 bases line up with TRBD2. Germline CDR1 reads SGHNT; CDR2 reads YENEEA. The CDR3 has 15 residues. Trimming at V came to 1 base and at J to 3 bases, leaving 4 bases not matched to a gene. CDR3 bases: TGTGCCAGCAGCTTAGGGGCTAGCGGTACAGATACGCAGTATTTT. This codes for CASSLGASGTDTQYF.